This section outlines one T cell receptor beta chain sequence together with its context. Its cognate antigen is unknown. The data originate from a study of lymphopenia after photon versus proton radiotherapy. The V and J ends lost 8 bases and 0 bases respectively, with 8 bases between them. CDR1 SGHTA and CDR2 FQGTGA come from the germline V gene. The CDR3 contains 13 residues. Points from the study as a whole: Post-nadir TCR diversity decline inversely tracked overall survival among those who died. Photon-treated patients lost naive T cells and TCR diversity; proton-treated stayed stable. Oligoclonal CD8+ Temra expansion after nadir drove photon patients' diversity drop.

The method was immunoSEQ multiplex PCR; TCRdb's version includes in-frame clones alone and lacks a portion of them. This table holds 55,000 to 70,000 clones, just over 90% found once. Sequenced material: peripheral blood, taken from a patient treated with photon-based radiotherapy. This sequence joins TRBV7-3 and TRBJ2-1, with unresolved D. The source is a woman between 65 and 79 years old with pancreatic cancer. The CDR3: CASGQSSYNEQFF. The CDR3 DNA is TGTGCCAGCGGCCAAAGCTCCTACAATGAGCAGTTCTTC. Supplemented by reference TRBV7-3 and TRBJ2-1, the full variable domain reads GAGVSQTPSNKVTEKGKYVELRCDPISGHTALYWYRQSLGQGPEFLIYFQGTGAADDSGLPNDRFFAVRPEGSVSTLKIQRTERGDSAVYLCASGQSSYNEQFFGPGTRLTVL.